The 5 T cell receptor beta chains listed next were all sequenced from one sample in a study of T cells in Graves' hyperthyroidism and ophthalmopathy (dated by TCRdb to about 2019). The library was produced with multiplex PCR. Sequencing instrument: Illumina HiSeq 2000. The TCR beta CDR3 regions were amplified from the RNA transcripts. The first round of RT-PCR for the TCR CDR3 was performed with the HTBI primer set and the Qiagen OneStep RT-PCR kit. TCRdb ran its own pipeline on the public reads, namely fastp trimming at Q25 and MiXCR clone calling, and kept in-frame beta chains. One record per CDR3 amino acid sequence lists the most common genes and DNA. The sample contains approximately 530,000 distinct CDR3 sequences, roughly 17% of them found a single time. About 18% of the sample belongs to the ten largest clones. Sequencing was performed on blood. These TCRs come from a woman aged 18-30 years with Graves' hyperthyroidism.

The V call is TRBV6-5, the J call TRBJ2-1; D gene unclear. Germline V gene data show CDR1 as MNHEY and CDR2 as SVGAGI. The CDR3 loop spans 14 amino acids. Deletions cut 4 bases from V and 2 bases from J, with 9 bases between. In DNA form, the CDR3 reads TGTGCCAGCAGTTCGGACCTCACCTACAATGAGCAGTTCTTC. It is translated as CASSSDLTYNEQFF.

CDR3 sequence: CASSEAADFKTQYF. CDR3 coding DNA: TGTGCCAGCAGTGAAGCCGCGGACTTTAAGACCCAGTACTTC. The chain joins TRBV25-1 to TRBJ2-5; the D gene is possibly TRBD2 (5 bases). CDR1 is MGHDK and CDR2 is SYGVNS in the germline V gene. V was trimmed by 2 bases and J by 6 bases, leaving 13 bases between them. This CDR3 comprises 14 residues.

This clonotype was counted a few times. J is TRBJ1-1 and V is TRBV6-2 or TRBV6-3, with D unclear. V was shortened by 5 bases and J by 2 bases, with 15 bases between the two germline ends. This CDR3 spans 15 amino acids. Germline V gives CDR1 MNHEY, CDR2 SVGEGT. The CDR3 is CASSARGPTNTEAFF. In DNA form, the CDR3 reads TGTGCCAGCAGTGCAAGAGGGCCTACAAACACTGAAGCTTTCTTT.

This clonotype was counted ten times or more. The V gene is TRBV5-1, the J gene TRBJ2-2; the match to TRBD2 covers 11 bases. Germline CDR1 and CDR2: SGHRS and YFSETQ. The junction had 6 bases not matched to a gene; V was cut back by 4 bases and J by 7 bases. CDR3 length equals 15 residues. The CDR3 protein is CASSQTSGNDGELFF. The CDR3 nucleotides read TGCGCCAGCAGCCAGACTAGCGGGAATGACGGGGAGCTGTTTTTT.

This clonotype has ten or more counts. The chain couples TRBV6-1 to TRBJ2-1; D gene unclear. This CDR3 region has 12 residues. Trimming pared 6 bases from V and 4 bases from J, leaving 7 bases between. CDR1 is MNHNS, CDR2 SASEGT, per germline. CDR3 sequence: CASRHTYNEQFF. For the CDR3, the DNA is TGTGCCAGCAGACACACTTACAATGAGCAGTTCTTC.